This T cell receptor beta chain was recovered during a study of T cell repertoires in cytomegalovirus infection. V dropped 1 base and J dropped 1; count of bases not matched to a gene: 7. Per germline, CDR1 LGHNA and CDR2 YNFKEQ. This CDR3 region has 17 residues. This clonotype was observed many times. Its antigen is undetermined. One entry per CDR3 protein results from TCRdb running MiXCR on the reads. The sample lists some 800,000 distinct CDR3 sequences, around a third occurring once. Notes on the study in general: It was HLA-C-restricted CMV-specific TCR beta clonotypes that dominated the response ex vivo. Accumulated public TCR beta family frequency recognized individuals carrying CMV together with the relevant HLA.

The V and J genes are TRBV4-2 and TRBJ1-1; TRBD1 aligns across 9 bases. This TCR derives from a human donor in good health (CMV status not recorded). Some clones in this sample may be carry-over from other donors' samples. The sample in question was cultured CD8+ T cells from PBMCs, obtained from culture after CMV antigen stimulation. CDR3 in DNA: TGTGCCAGCAGCCAAGTCATCCGGGACAGGGAGAACACTGAAGCTTTCTTT. The encoded protein is CASSQVIRDRENTEAFF.